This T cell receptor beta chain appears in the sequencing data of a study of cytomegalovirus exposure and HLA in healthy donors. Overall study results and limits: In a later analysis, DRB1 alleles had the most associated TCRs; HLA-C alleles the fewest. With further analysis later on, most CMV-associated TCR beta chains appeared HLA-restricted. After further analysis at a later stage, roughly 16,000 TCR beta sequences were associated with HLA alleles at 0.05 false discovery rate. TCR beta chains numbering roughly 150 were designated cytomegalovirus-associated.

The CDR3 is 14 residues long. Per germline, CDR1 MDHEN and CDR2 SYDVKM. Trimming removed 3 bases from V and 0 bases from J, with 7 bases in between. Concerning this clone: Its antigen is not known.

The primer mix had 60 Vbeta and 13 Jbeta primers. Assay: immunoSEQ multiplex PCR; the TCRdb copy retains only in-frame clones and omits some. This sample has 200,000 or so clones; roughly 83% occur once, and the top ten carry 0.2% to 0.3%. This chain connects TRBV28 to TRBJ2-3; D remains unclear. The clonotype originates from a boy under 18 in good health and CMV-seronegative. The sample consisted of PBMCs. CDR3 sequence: CASSFIRSTDTQYF. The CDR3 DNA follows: TGTGCCAGCAGTTTTATTCGTAGCACAGATACGCAGTATTTT.